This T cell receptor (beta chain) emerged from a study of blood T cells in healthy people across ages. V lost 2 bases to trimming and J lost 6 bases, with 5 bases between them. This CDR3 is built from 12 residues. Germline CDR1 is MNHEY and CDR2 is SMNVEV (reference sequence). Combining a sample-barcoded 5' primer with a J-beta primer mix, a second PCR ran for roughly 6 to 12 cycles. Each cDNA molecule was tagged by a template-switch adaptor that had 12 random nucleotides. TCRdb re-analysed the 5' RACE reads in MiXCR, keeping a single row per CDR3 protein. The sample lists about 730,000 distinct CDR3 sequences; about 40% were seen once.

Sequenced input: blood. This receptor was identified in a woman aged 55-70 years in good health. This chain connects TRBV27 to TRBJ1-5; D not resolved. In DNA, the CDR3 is TGTGCCAGCAGTTTACATGGTCAGCCCCAGCATTTT. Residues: CASSLHGQPQHF.